Shown below are 18 T cell receptor beta chains from a single sample sequenced in a study of graft-versus-host responses after intestinal transplantation. Data came from immunoSEQ multiplex PCR; TCRdb stores just in-frame clones and leaves some out. The sample shows 100,000 or so clones, 85% to 95% of them seen only once. No antigens are known for them. The material sequenced was unstimulated CD8+ T cells sorted from spleen or lymph node cells, taken before intestinal transplant. The receptors were gathered from a human donor who received an intestinal transplant.

The chain joins TRBV9 to TRBJ2-3, with no clear D. The CDR3 has 16 residues. Germline CDR1 reads SGDLS; CDR2 reads YYNGEE. V was cut by 4 bases and J by 0 bases, with 15 bases left in between. CDR3 amino acids: CASSPYSMGSTDTQYF. In DNA, the CDR3 is TGTGCCAGCAGCCCTTATTCCATGGGCAGCACAGATACGCAGTATTTT.

The count of this clone is one. The chain has TRBV6-5 and TRBJ1-1, with unresolved D. Germline CDR1 and CDR2: MNHEY and SVGAGI. The CDR3 runs 14 residues. Between the trimmed V and J ends, which lost 5 bases and 1 base, there was a span of 11 bases. The CDR3: CASSPLYGNTEAFF. CDR3 in DNA: TGTGCCAGCAGTCCACTATATGGGAACACTGAAGCTTTCTTT.

This clone was seen just once. The chain links TRBV27 to TRBJ1-1; 7 positions agree with TRBD1. CDR1 MNHEY and CDR2 SMNVEV come from the germline V gene (reference sequence). The CDR3 totals 11 residues. V dropped 8 bases and J dropped 7; count of bases not matched to a gene: 4. The CDR3 sequence is CASEGAGEAFF. The CDR3 DNA sequence: TGTGCCAGCGAGGGGGCTGGTGAAGCTTTCTTT.

The chain uses TRBV19 and TRBJ2-7; D not resolved. The CDR3 sequence is 13 residues long. V was shortened by 3 bases and J by 7 bases, with 13 bases between the two germline ends. The germline CDR1 and CDR2 sequences are LNHDA and SQIVND (reference sequence). CDR3 protein: CASSIIPGNEQYF. The CDR3 bases are TGTGCCAGTAGTATTATTCCGGGTAATGAGCAGTACTTC.

CDR3 region: CASRTVHEQYF. CDR3 DNA sequence: TGTGCCAGCCGGACAGTCCACGAGCAGTACTTC. The chain recombines TRBV28 with TRBJ2-7, with D possibly matching TRBD1 (6 bases). There are 11 residues in the CDR3. The V end was cut by 8 bases, the J end by 5 bases, with 10 bases between. CDR1 is MDHEN and CDR2 is SYDVKM in the germline V gene. The full variable domain, with the rest looked up from reference TRBV28 and TRBJ2-7, is DVKVTQSSRYLVKRTGEKVFLECVQDMDHENMFWYRQDPGLGLRLIYFSYDVKMKEKGDIPEGYSVSREKKERFSLILESASTNQTSMYLCASRTVHEQYFGPGTRLTVT.

The V call is TRBV7-7, the J call TRBJ2-7; tentatively, D is TRBD1 (6 bases). The CDR3 has 13 residues. With 5 bases removed from V and 5 bases from J, the gap between germline ends came to 13 bases. Germline V gives CDR1 SSHAT, CDR2 FNYEAQ (reference sequence). CDR3 residues: CASSPAQGNEQYF. As DNA, the CDR3 is TGTGCCAGCAGCCCAGCACAGGGTAACGAGCAGTACTTC.

The chain links TRBV7-9 to TRBJ1-2; D perhaps matches TRBD1 (5 bases). Per the germline V gene, CDR1 is SEHNR and CDR2 is FQNEAQ (reference sequence). The length of the CDR3 is 15 residues. The V and J ends lost 1 base and 3 bases respectively, with 12 bases between them. The DNA for the CDR3 is TGTGCCAGCAGCTTAGTCAGCAGGGTCGACTATGGCTACACCTTC. It is translated as CASSLVSRVDYGYTF. Variable domain in full (rest from reference TRBV7-9 and TRBJ1-2): DTGVSQNPRHKITKRGQNVTFRCDPISEHNRLYWYRQTLGQGPEFLTYFQNEAQLEKSRLLSDRFSAERPKGSFSTLEIQRTEQGDSAMYLCASSLVSRVDYGYTFGSGTRLTVV.

V usage is TRBV27 and J usage is TRBJ2-7, with 7 positions matching TRBD2. Germline V gene sequence: CDR1 MNHEY, CDR2 SMNVEV (reference sequence). V shed 3 bases and J 3 bases; nucleotides not matched to a gene: 11. This CDR3 region has 16 residues. The CDR3 region is CASSLGGVSPYYEQYF. As DNA, the CDR3 is TGTGCCAGCAGTTTGGGGGGGGTATCACCTTACTACGAGCAGTACTTC.

V and J are TRBV10-1 and TRBJ2-7; TRBD1 might be the D (7 bases). Germline V lookup: CDR1 WNHNN, CDR2 SYGVQD (reference sequence). The CDR3 spans 17 residues. V lost 6 bases, J lost 3 bases, and 24 bases lay in between. This CDR3 reads CASSRIPGGPAYYEQYF. The CDR3 DNA is TGCGCCAGCAGCCGGATACCAGGGGGGCCCGCGTACTACGAGCAGTACTTC.

This sequence joins TRBV4-1 and TRBJ1-4; possible D gene TRBD1, 6 bases. Trimming took off 3 bases at V and 8 bases at J, with 13 bases between the two ends. This CDR3 has 14 amino acids. Germline values: CDR1 MGHRA, CDR2 YSYEKL. The CDR3 DNA is TGCGCCAGCAGCCAGATCCCAGGGGCGGAAAAACTGTTTTTT. Translating gives CASSQIPGAEKLFF.

The V call is TRBV29-1, the J call TRBJ1-1; D is perhaps TRBD1 (6 bases). The V end lost 5 bases, the J end lost 0 bases, and 10 bases lay between the germline ends. The germline V gene encodes CDR1 SQVTM and CDR2 ANQGSEA. The CDR3 sequence is 13 residues long. CDR3 nucleotide sequence: TGCAGCGTTTTGACAGGACTGAACACTGAAGCTTTCTTT. Protein product: CSVLTGLNTEAFF.

V gene TRBV4-3 combines with J gene TRBJ2-7, with D uncertain. The V gene's germline CDR1 is LGHNA and CDR2 YSLEER. The CDR3 is 17 amino acids. Trimming shortened V by 2 bases and J by 5 bases, and 22 bases separated the two germline ends. This CDR3 reads CASSQRFGDVHFDEQYF. The CDR3 region has the DNA TGCGCCAGCAGCCAAAGGTTCGGAGACGTCCACTTCGACGAGCAGTACTTC.

This clone is a singleton in its sample. This chain connects TRBV7-9 to TRBJ2-1; 11 bases fit TRBD2. J lost 6 bases, V lost 5 bases, and 6 bases had no gene match. The CDR3 runs 15 residues. The germline gives CDR1 SEHNR, CDR2 FQNEAQ (reference sequence). The chain's CDR3 is CASSGTSGDINEQFF. CDR3 DNA: TGTGCCAGCAGCGGGACTAGCGGCGATATCAATGAGCAGTTCTTC.

The V call is TRBV6-7, the J call TRBJ1-1; D call uncertain. TRBV6-7 has ORF status, its function being uncertain. The CDR3 length is 11 residues. The CDR3 region is CGAFWYTEAFF. As DNA, the CDR3 is TGTGGAGCTTTTTGGTACACTGAAGCTTTCTTT.

The chain couples TRBV5-1 to TRBJ2-1; tentative D call: TRBD1 (6 bases). The CDR3 covers 13 residues. V lost 2 bases and J 6 bases, leaving 9 bases between the germline ends. Germline-derived CDR1 and CDR2 are SGHRS and YFSETQ. The CDR3 region has the DNA TGCGCCAGCAGCTTCAAAGGGGGCAATGAGCAGTTCTTC. It specifies CASSFKGGNEQFF.

The chain is built from TRBV18 and TRBJ2-7, with D hard to call. Deletions cut 3 bases from V and 1 base from J, with 13 bases between. CDR1 and CDR2 (germline): KGHSH, LQKENI. There are 15 residues in the CDR3. CDR3 nucleotide sequence: TGTGCCAGCTCACCGGCCACCGATCTTTCCTACGAGCAGTACTTC. Protein product: CASSPATDLSYEQYF. Filled out from reference TRBV18 and TRBJ2-7, the complete variable domain reads NAGVMQNPRHLVRRRGQEARLRCSPMKGHSHVYWYRQLPEEGLKFMVYLQKENIIDESGMPKERFSAEFPKEGPSILRIQQVVRGDSAAYFCASSPATDLSYEQYFGPGTRLTVT.

This sequence joins TRBV30 and TRBJ2-4, with 9 bases identical to TRBD1. Germline V CDR1 and CDR2: GTSNPN, SVGIG (reference sequence). CDR3 size: 15 residues. The V gene end was trimmed by 0 bases and the J gene end by 1 base; junction bases not matched to a gene: 1. The CDR3 loop is CAWSVGQGAKNIQYF. DNA for the CDR3: TGTGCCTGGAGTGTCGGACAGGGGGCCAAAAACATTCAGTACTTC.

The rearrangement joins TRBV14 to TRBJ2-7; 8 positions match TRBD1. With V trimmed by 4 bases and J by 3 bases, 5 bases remained unmatched. This CDR3 is built from 14 residues. The V gene's germline CDR1 is SGHDN and CDR2 FVKESK. The CDR3 is CASSPITGGYEQYF. DNA of the CDR3: TGTGCCAGCAGCCCAATCACAGGGGGCTACGAGCAGTACTTC.